These 21 T cell receptor beta chains share one sample of origin, sequenced in a study of blood T cell repertoires in COVID-19. Clones were read by immunoSEQ multiplex PCR, and TCRdb kept only the in-frame ones, dropping some. Here the sample spans some 190,000 clones, around 84% being singletons. The sequenced material came from PBMCs or T cells enriched from blood (not recorded which). The receptors shown here come from a man aged 25-45 years with acute COVID-19.

V usage is TRBV4-1 and J usage is TRBJ1-3, with a tentative D call TRBD1 (6 bases). CDR3 length: 17 residues. The germline V gene has CDR1 MGHRA and CDR2 YSYEKL. V was clipped by 2 bases and J by 0 bases, with 14 bases between them. CDR3: CASSQMWGRGSGNTIYF. DNA of the CDR3: TGCGCCAGCAGCCAAATGTGGGGCAGGGGCTCTGGAAACACCATATATTTT.

The chain has TRBV5-1 and TRBJ2-7, with D unresolved. Germline CDR1 SGHRS, CDR2 YFSETQ. The CDR3 totals 13 residues. V was shortened by 3 bases and J by 6 bases, with 13 bases between the two germline ends. CDR3 in amino acids: CASSSSYTGEQYF. CDR3 nucleotides: TGCGCCAGCAGCTCATCGTACACGGGCGAGCAGTACTTC.

This clone occurred a few times. The chain employs TRBV19 and TRBJ1-5; no clear D gene. Germline-derived CDR1 and CDR2 are LNHDA and SQIVND (reference sequence). CDR3 length equals 12 residues. V was shortened by 6 bases and J by 1 base, with 4 bases between the two germline ends. This CDR3 reads CASSFSNQPQHF. CDR3 nucleotide sequence: TGTGCCAGTAGCTTCAGCAATCAGCCCCAGCATTTT.

The chain combines TRBV24-1 with TRBJ1-2, with a possible D match to TRBD1 (6 bases). V was pared by 9 bases and J by 0 bases, with 16 bases between. Germline V gives CDR1 KGHDR, CDR2 SFDVKD. The CDR3 is made up of 15 amino acids. CDR3 bases: TGTGCCACCCCGCGTGGGGGGGCACCTAACTATGGCTACACCTTC. Its protein product is CATPRGGAPNYGYTF.

V usage is TRBV4-2 and J usage is TRBJ1-4; 7 bases line up with TRBD1. Germline V gene sequence: CDR1 LGHNA, CDR2 YNFKEQ. V gave up 0 bases and J gave up 6 bases; unmatched junction bases: 4. The length of the CDR3 is 15 residues. CDR3 in DNA: TGTGCCAGCAGCCAAGAAAGGACAGGAGATGAAAAACTGTTTTTT. This sequence encodes CASSQERTGDEKLFF.

This clone has only a few counts. The chain carries TRBV5-6 and TRBJ1-1; the D gene is possibly TRBD1 (5 bases). Trimming took off 1 base at V and 6 bases at J, with 13 bases between the two ends. Germline V gene sequence: CDR1 SGHDT, CDR2 YYEEEE. This CDR3 is 14 amino acids long. CDR3 region: CASSLWGRTAEAFF. CDR3 bases: TGTGCCAGCAGCTTGTGGGGCAGAACGGCTGAAGCTTTCTTT.

The chain uses TRBV19 and TRBJ1-5; D uncertain. Trimming removed 5 bases at V and 11 bases at J, with 13 bases between. This CDR3 contains 12 residues. The germline V gene encodes CDR1 LNHDA and CDR2 SQIVND (reference sequence). DNA of the CDR3: TGTGCCAGTAGTCCCCCCTTGGGAGCCCAGCATTTT. This sequence encodes CASSPPLGAQHF. The whole variable domain, filled in from reference TRBV19 and TRBJ1-5, reads DGGITQSPKYLFRKEGQNVTLSCEQNLNHDAMYWYRQDPGQGLRLIYYSQIVNDFQKGDIAEGYSVSREKKESFPLTVTSAQKNPTAFYLCASSPPLGAQHFGDGTRLSIL.

The V gene is TRBV9, the J gene TRBJ2-3; TRBD2 matches at 7 bases. This CDR3 is 16 amino acids long. Per the germline V gene, CDR1 is SGDLS and CDR2 is YYNGEE. Trimming removed 2 bases from V and 2 bases from J; junction bases left unmatched: 8. CDR3 loop: CASSVRASGITDTQYF. The DNA for the CDR3 is TGTGCCAGCAGCGTTCGGGCTAGCGGAATCACAGATACGCAGTATTTT.

This chain uses TRBV2 with TRBJ1-6; D remains ambiguous. The ends were cut back, 6 bases at V and 14 bases at J, with 17 bases in the middle. Germline V gives CDR1 SNHLY, CDR2 FYNNEI. The CDR3 totals 13 residues. The CDR3 is CASRPGLVPTLHF. DNA of the CDR3: TGTGCCAGCAGGCCAGGCCTCGTGCCTACCCTCCACTTT.

This clone appeared once. The chain combines TRBV5-1 with TRBJ2-7; 8 nucleotides align to TRBD1. Germline trimming cut 2 bases from V and 6 bases from J; bases unmatched to any gene: 7. CDR3 size: 14 residues. Germline V gene data show CDR1 as SGHRS and CDR2 as YFSETQ. This CDR3 reads CASSFTGGTVEQYF. The DNA of the CDR3 is TGCGCCAGCAGCTTTACAGGGGGTACCGTCGAGCAGTACTTC.

This sequence joins TRBV9 and TRBJ1-2, with D unresolved. The V and J ends lost 4 bases and 4 bases respectively, with 17 bases between them. CDR3 length: 15 amino acids. Germline assignment: CDR1 SGDLS and CDR2 YYNGEE. For the CDR3, the DNA is TGTGCCAGCAGCCCTACCCAGCGGGGTTTCTATGGCTACACCTTC. Amino acid sequence: CASSPTQRGFYGYTF.

The J gene is TRBJ1-3, the V gene TRBV10-2, with 8 bases matching TRBD1. V gave up 11 bases and J gave up 2 bases; unmatched junction bases: 5. The CDR3 runs 13 residues. The germline gives CDR1 WSHSY, CDR2 SAAADI. The CDR3 loop reads CAGAQGAGNTIYF. Written as DNA, the CDR3 is TGCGCCGGAGCACAGGGGGCTGGAAACACCATATATTTT.

The count of this clone is one. V is TRBV25-1 and J is TRBJ1-6; D is unresolved. Trimming pared 4 bases from V and 0 bases from J, leaving 4 bases between. Per the germline V gene, CDR1 is MGHDK and CDR2 is SYGVNS. The CDR3 runs to 14 residues. In nucleotides, the CDR3 is TGTGCCAGCAGTGGAGCCTCCTATAATTCACCCCTCCACTTT. Residues: CASSGASYNSPLHF.

This clone was seen a few times. The CDR3 DNA reads as TGCGCCAGCAGCTTCTCACAAGCGCCCTATGGCTACACCTTC. It is translated as CASSFSQAPYGYTF. The chain uses TRBV5-1 and TRBJ1-2, with no clear D. V lost 2 bases and J 4 bases, leaving 12 bases between the germline ends. The CDR3 length is 14 residues. From germline, CDR1 is SGHRS and CDR2 YFSETQ.

This rearrangement joins TRBV7-3 to TRBJ1-6, with D possibly being TRBD1 (6 bases). V lost 7 bases and J 5 bases, leaving 24 bases between the germline ends. This CDR3 spans 18 amino acids. The germline gives CDR1 SGHTA, CDR2 FQGTGA. The CDR3, as DNA: TGTGCCAGCACCATACTACTCTATATGGACAGCCATAATTCACCCCTCCACTTT. Protein sequence: CASTILLYMDSHNSPLHF.

The V and J genes are TRBV19 and TRBJ1-1, with no clear D. With 6 bases removed from V and 5 bases from J, the gap between germline ends came to 10 bases. The CDR3 spans 12 residues. CDR1 is LNHDA, CDR2 SQIVND, per germline (reference sequence). DNA for the CDR3: TGTGCCAGTAGCCCTAAGAGTACTGAAGCTTTCTTT. Residues: CASSPKSTEAFF.

The V gene is TRBV5-1, the J gene TRBJ2-2; 9 bases fit TRBD1. The CDR3 covers 15 residues. Germline V gene lookup returns CDR1 SGHRS and CDR2 YFSETQ. V trimming: 5 bases; J trimming: 7 bases; junction bases outside the gene matches: 9. The CDR3 coding sequence is TGCGCCAGCAGTCAACAGGGGGCGAAGGGCGGGGAGCTGTTTTTT. This gives the protein CASSQQGAKGGELFF.

This chain uses TRBV19 with TRBJ1-2; 8 bases line up with TRBD1. Looked up from germline, CDR1 is LNHDA and CDR2 is SQIVND (reference sequence). V lost 1 base and J lost 8; bases outside the gene matches: 9. This CDR3 has 15 residues. The CDR3 nucleotides read TGTGCCAGTAGTATAGGTGTCCAGGGGGCGCGGGGCTACACCTTC. Translated, it gives CASSIGVQGARGYTF.

V and J are TRBV6-5 and TRBJ2-1; D is uncertain. Germline-derived CDR1 and CDR2 are MNHEY and SVGAGI. This CDR3 region has 14 residues. V was trimmed by 7 bases and J by 1 base, leaving 11 bases between them. The CDR3 region has the DNA TGTGCCAGCAAGGAGAGGAAGTCCTACAATGAGCAGTTCTTC. Its translation is CASKERKSYNEQFF.

This sequence joins TRBV7-9 and TRBJ1-1; D is unclear. This CDR3 has 13 residues. V was trimmed by 6 bases and J by 8 bases, leaving 16 bases between them. Per the germline V gene, CDR1 is SEHNR and CDR2 is FQNEAQ (reference sequence). CDR3 nucleotides: TGTGCCAGCAGACGAACCGAGCGGACCGAAGCTTTCTTT. Translation gives CASRRTERTEAFF.

V gene TRBV28 combines with J gene TRBJ1-2, with a possible D match to TRBD1 (5 bases). Germline CDR1 MDHEN, CDR2 SYDVKM. Trimming took 5 bases from V and 8 from J, leaving 15 bases between them. The CDR3 runs to 13 residues. This CDR3 reads CASSAPGLLGYTF. The CDR3 nucleotides are TGTGCCAGCAGTGCACCGGGACTTTTGGGCTACACCTTC.